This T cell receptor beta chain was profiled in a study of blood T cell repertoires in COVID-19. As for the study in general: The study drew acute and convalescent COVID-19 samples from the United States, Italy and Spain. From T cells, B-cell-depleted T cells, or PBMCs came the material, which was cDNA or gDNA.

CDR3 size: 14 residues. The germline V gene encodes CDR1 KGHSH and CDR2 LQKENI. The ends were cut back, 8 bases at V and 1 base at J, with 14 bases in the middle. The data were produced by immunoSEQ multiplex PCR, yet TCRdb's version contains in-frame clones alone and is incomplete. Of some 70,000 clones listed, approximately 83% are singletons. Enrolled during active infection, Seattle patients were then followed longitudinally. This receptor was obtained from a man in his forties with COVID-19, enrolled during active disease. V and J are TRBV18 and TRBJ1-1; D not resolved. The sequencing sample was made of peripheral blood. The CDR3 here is CASLITDWNTEAFF. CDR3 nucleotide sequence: TGTGCCAGCCTAATAACCGATTGGAACACTGAAGCTTTCTTT. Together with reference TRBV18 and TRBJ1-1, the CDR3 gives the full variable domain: NAGVMQNPRHLVRRRGQEARLRCSPMKGHSHVYWYRQLPEEGLKFMVYLQKENIIDESGMPKERFSAEFPKEGPSILRIQQVVRGDSAAYFCASLITDWNTEAFFGQGTRLTVV.